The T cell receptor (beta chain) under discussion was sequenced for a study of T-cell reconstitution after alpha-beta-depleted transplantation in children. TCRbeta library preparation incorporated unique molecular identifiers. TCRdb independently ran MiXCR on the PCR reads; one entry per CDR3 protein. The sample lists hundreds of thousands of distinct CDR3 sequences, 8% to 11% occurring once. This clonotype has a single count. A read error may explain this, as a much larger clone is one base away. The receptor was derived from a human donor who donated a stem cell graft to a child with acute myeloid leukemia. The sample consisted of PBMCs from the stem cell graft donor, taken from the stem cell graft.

The CDR3 coding sequence is TGCGTCAGCAGCTTGTCACTCAGGGAGCAGTTCTTC. Translated, it gives CVSSLSLREQFF. V and J are TRBV5-1 and TRBJ2-1; D not certain. Looked up from germline, CDR1 is SGHRS and CDR2 is YFSETQ. The CDR3 runs 12 residues.